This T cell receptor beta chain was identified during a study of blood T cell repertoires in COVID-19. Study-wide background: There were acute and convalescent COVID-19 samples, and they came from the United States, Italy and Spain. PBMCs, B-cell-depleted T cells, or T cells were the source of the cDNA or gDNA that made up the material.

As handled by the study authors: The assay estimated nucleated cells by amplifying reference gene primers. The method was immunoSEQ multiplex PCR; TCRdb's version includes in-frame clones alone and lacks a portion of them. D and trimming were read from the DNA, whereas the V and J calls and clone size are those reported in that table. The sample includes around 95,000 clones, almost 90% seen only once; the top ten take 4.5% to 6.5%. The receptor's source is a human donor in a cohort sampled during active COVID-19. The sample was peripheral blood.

The CDR3 loop is CASSPPILAINTEAFF. The CDR3 DNA reads TGTGCCAGCTCACCACCGATCTTGGCAATCAACACTGAAGCTTTCTTT. The V call is TRBV18, the J call TRBJ1-1; D unresolved. The germline V and J ends were trimmed by 0 bases and 2 bases, with 13 bases remaining between them. Germline CDR1 is KGHSH and CDR2 is LQKENI. The CDR3 is made up of 16 amino acids.